This T cell receptor beta chain was documented in a study of identical twins. Study-level results: An excess of low generation probability was shown by twin-shared out-of-frame alpha sequences. It was out-of-frame TCR alpha sharing in monozygotic twins that models underestimated.

TCRdb re-derived calls from the 5' RACE reads in MiXCR, one entry per CDR3 protein. In the table there are 1.5 million or so distinct CDR3 sequences, more than 30% of which are singletons. Germline V gene sequence: CDR1 LNHNV, CDR2 YYDKDF (reference sequence). The length of the CDR3 is 16 residues. V was cut by 4 bases and J by 0 bases, with 13 bases left in between. For this clonotype: Antigen specificity is unknown.

This sequence was found in a newborn girl in good health. The chain links TRBV15 to TRBJ2-4; possibly TRBD1 for D (5 bases). Sequencing was done on a sample of cord blood. Written as DNA, the CDR3 is TGTGCCACCAGCACCCGACAGTTCTTAGCCAAAAACATTCAGTACTTC. Protein sequence: CATSTRQFLAKNIQYF.